These 10 T cell receptor beta chains were all obtained from the same sample, sequenced in a study of response to subunit inactivated influenza vaccine. TCRdb itself ran the RT-PCR reads through MiXCR, one entry per CDR3 protein. The table has 650,000 to 800,000 distinct CDR3 sequences, about 18% seen once. The input for sequencing was PBMCs from blood, taken 4 to 6 days after vaccination. Source of these receptors: a middle-aged man who received an inactivated influenza vaccine.

This clonotype was seen a few times. The V and J genes are TRBV20-1 and TRBJ2-1; the D gene is possibly TRBD1 (7 bases). V lost 4 bases, J lost 6 bases, and 10 bases lay in between. Germline lookup yields CDR1 DFQATT and CDR2 SNEGSKA (reference sequence). CDR3 size: 12 residues. The CDR3 coding sequence is TGCAGTGCTAACAGGGGAGGCAATGAGCAGTTCTTC. Residues: CSANRGGNEQFF.

The chain's CDR3 is CASSLSAGPNSPLHF. CDR3 coding DNA: TGTGCCAGCAGTTTATCGGCAGGACCTAATTCACCCCTCCACTTT. The gene calls are TRBV12-3 or TRBV12-4 and TRBJ1-6; D call uncertain. V was shortened by 2 bases and J by 6 bases, with 11 bases between the two germline ends. The CDR3 totals 15 residues.

This chain links TRBV11-2 with TRBJ2-1; TRBD2 matches 8 bases. The J segment lost 6 bases and the V segment lost 10 bases, leaving 8 bases of the junction unmatched. Germline loops: CDR1 SGHAT, CDR2 FQNNGV. The CDR3 loop spans 13 amino acids. CDR3 sequence: CAIRILAVNEQFF. CDR3 nucleotide sequence: TGTGCCATCAGGATACTAGCGGTCAATGAGCAGTTCTTC.

This clonotype has a handful of counts. The chain links TRBV2 to TRBJ1-1; D is undetermined. Trimming left V 6 bases short and J 3 bases short, with 14 bases between. The CDR3 runs to 14 residues. Germline CDR1 is SNHLY and CDR2 is FYNNEI. CDR3 loop: CASRRGRDDTEAFF. CDR3 nucleotides: TGTGCCAGCAGGCGCGGGAGGGATGACACTGAAGCTTTCTTT.

A word on this clonotype: The CDR3 ends on some other residue instead of the conserved phenylalanine or tryptophan, so this is likely a read error. The V and J genes are TRBV12-3 or TRBV12-4 and TRBJ2-2; D gene uncertain. The CDR3 consists of 14 residues. Trimming stripped 3 bases from V and 3 bases from J, with 8 bases between. The CDR3 sequence is CASSFRLYTGELFL. CDR3 DNA sequence: TGTGCCAGCAGTTTTCGTCTTTACACCGGGGAGCTGTTTTTA.

The J gene is TRBJ2-7, the V gene TRBV20-1; TRBD1 is a possible D gene (6 bases). Deletions cut 7 bases from V and 2 bases from J, with 9 bases between. In germline, CDR1 is DFQATT, CDR2 SNEGSKA (reference sequence). The CDR3 has 11 residues. The CDR3 coding sequence is TGCAGTGGAGGGACACCCTACGAGCAGTACTTC. Translated: CSGGTPYEQYF.

This clonotype occurred a few times. The V call is TRBV3-1, the J call TRBJ2-3, with D tentatively TRBD1 (6 bases). Germline loops: CDR1 LGHDT, CDR2 YNNKEL (reference sequence). V lost 0 bases and J 5 bases, leaving 12 bases between the germline ends. The CDR3 runs to 15 residues. The CDR3 nucleotides are TGTGCCAGCAGCCAAGACCACAGGGCGGAAGATACGCAGTATTTT. As protein: CASSQDHRAEDTQYF.

This chain joins TRBV7-9 and TRBJ2-7, with TRBD1 matching 8 bases. V trimming: 5 bases; J trimming: 5 bases; junction bases outside the gene matches: 8. Germline CDR1 is SEHNR and CDR2 is FQNEAQ (reference sequence). This CDR3 spans 14 amino acids. The CDR3 here is CASSGQGKTHEQYF. The DNA of the CDR3 is TGTGCCAGCAGCGGACAGGGTAAAACCCACGAGCAGTACTTC.

This sequence joins TRBV13 and TRBJ2-1; tentative D call: TRBD1 (6 bases). Trimming took 10 bases from V and 7 from J, leaving 17 bases between them. This CDR3 has 13 amino acids. CDR1 is PRHDT and CDR2 is FYEKMQ in the germline V gene (reference sequence). The CDR3, as DNA: TGTGCCACAGGGGCCGGAAGAAAGAATGAGCAGTTCTTC. Translated: CATGAGRKNEQFF.

This clonotype was detected only a few times. Here the CDR3 reads CASSQGGAVETQYF. The DNA of the CDR3 is TGTGCCAGCAGCCAAGGGGGGGCGGTGGAGACCCAGTACTTC. The V and J genes are TRBV4-2 and TRBJ2-5; D may be TRBD1 or TRBD2 (6 bases each). Trimming cost V 1 base and J 5 bases, with 11 bases left between them. CDR1 and CDR2 (germline): LGHNA, YNFKEQ. The length of the CDR3 is 14 residues.